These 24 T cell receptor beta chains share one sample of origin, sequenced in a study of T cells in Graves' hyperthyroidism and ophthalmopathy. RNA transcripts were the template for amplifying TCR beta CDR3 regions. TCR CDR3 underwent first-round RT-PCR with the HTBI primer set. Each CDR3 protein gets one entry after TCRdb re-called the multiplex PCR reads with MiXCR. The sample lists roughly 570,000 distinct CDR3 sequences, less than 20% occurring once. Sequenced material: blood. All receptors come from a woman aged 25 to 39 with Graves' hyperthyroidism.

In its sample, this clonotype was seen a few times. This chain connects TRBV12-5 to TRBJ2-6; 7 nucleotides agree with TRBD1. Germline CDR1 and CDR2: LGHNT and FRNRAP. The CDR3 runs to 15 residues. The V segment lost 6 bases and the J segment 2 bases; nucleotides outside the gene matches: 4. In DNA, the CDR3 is TGTGCTAGTGGCAAGACAGGGACTGGGGCCAACGTCCTGACTTTC. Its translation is CASGKTGTGANVLTF.

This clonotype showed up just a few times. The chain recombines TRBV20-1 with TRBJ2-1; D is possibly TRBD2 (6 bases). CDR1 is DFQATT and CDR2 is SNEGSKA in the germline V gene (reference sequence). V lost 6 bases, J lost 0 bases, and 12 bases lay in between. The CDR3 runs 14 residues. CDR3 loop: CSARGRSSYNEQFF. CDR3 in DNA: TGCAGTGCCCGAGGGAGGAGCTCCTACAATGAGCAGTTCTTC.

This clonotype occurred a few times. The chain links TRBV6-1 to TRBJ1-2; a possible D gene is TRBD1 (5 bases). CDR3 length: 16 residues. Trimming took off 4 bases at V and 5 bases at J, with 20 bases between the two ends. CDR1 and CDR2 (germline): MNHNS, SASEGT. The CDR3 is CASSVSGTPKTYGYTF. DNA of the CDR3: TGTGCCAGCAGTGTATCCGGGACGCCAAAGACATATGGCTACACCTTC.

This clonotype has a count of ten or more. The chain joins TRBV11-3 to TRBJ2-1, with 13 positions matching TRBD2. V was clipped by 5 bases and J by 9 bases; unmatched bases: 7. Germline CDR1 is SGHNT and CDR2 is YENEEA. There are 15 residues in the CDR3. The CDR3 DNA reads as TGTGCCAGCAGCCGCGGGACTAGCGGGGTCGGTGAGCAGTTCTTC. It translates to CASSRGTSGVGEQFF.

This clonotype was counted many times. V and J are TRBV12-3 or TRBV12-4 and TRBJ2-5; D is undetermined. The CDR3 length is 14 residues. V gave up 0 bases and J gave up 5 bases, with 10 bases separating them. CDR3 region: CASSLAGRRETQYF. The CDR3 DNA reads TGTGCCAGCAGTTTAGCCGGCCGTCGGGAGACCCAGTACTTC.

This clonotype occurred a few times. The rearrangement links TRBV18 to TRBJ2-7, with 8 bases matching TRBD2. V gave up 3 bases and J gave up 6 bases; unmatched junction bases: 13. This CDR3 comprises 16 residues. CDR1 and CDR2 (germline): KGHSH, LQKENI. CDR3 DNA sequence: TGTGCCAGCTCACCCCGGCCCCCAGCGGGAGATGGCGAGCAGTACTTC. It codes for CASSPRPPAGDGEQYF.

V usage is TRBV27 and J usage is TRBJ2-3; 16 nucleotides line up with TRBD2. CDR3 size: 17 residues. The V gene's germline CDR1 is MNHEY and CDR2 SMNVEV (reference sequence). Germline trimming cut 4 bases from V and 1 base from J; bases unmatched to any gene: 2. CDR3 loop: CASSSGLAGGGTDTQYF. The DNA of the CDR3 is TGTGCCAGCAGTTCGGGACTAGCGGGAGGGGGCACAGATACGCAGTATTTT.

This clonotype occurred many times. The CDR3 here is CASSLEPSAGVGETQYF. DNA of the CDR3: TGTGCCAGCAGCTTAGAACCTTCAGCGGGAGTGGGGGAGACCCAGTACTTC. The chain has TRBV7-8 and TRBJ2-5; 8 bases map to TRBD2. The CDR3 totals 17 residues. With V trimmed by 1 base and J by 5 bases, 12 bases remained unmatched. Germline loops: CDR1 SGHVS, CDR2 FQNEAQ.

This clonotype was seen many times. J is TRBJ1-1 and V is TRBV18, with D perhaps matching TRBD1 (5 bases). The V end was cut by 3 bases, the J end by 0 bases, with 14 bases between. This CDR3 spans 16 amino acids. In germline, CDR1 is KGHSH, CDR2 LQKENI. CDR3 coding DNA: TGTGCCAGCTCACCGGGACGCCAGACCATGAACACTGAAGCTTTCTTT. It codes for CASSPGRQTMNTEAFF.

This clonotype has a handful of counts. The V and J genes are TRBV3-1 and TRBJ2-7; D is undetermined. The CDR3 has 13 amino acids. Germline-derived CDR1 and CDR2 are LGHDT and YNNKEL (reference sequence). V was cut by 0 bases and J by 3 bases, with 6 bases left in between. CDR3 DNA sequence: TGTGCCAGCAGCCAAGATACCGGCTACGAGCAGTACTTC. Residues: CASSQDTGYEQYF.

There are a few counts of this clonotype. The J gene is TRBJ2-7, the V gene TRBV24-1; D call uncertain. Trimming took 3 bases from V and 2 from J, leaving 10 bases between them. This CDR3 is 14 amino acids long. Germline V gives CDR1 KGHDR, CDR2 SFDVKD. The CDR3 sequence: CATSDPRVPYEQYF. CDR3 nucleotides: TGTGCCACCAGTGATCCCCGCGTCCCCTACGAGCAGTACTTC.

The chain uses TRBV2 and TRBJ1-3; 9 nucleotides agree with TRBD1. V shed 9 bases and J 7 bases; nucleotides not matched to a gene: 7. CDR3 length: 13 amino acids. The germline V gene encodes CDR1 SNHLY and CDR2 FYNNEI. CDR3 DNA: TGTGCCAGATGGGACAGGGATCGGAACACCATATATTTT. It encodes CARWDRDRNTIYF. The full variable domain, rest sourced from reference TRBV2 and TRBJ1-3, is EPEVTQTPSHQVTQMGQEVILRCVPISNHLYFYWYRQILGQKVEFLVSFYNNEISEKSEIFDDQFSVERPDGSNFTLKIRSTKLEDSAMYFCARWDRDRNTIYFGEGSWLTVV.

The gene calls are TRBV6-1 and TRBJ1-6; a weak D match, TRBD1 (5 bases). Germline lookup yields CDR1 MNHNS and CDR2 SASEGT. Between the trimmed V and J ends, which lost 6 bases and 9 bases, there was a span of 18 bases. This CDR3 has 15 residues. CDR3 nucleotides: TGTGCCAGCAGACGCGCTGCAGGGCCTTTTTCACCCCTCCACTTT. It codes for CASRRAAGPFSPLHF.

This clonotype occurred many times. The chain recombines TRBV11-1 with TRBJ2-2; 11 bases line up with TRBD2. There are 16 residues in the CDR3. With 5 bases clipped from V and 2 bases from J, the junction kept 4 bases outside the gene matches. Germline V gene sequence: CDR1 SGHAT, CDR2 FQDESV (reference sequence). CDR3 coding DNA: TGTGCCAGCAGCGCCCTAGCGGGAGGTAACACCGGGGAGCTGTTTTTT. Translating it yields CASSALAGGNTGELFF. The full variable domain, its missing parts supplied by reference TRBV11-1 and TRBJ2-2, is EAEVAQSPRYKITEKSQAVAFWCDPISGHATLYWYRQILGQGPELLVQFQDESVVDDSQLPKDRFSAERLKGVDSTLKIQPAELGDSAMYLCASSALAGGNTGELFFGEGSRLTVL.

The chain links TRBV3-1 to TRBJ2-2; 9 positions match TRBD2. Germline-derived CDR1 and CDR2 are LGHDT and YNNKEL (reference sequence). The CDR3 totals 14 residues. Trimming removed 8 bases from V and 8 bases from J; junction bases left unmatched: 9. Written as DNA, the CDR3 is TGTGCCAGCGATAGCGGGAGTGGGAGAGGGGAGCTGTTTTTT. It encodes CASDSGSGRGELFF.

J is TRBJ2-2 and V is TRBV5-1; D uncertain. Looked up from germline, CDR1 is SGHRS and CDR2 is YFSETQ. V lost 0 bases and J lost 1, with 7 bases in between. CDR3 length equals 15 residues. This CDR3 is CASSLADMNTGELFF. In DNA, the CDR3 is TGCGCCAGCAGCTTGGCTGACATGAACACCGGGGAGCTGTTTTTT.

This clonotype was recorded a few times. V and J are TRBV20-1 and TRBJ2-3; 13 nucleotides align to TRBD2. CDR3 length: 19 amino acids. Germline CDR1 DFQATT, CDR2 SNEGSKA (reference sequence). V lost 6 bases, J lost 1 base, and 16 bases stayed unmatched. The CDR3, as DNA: TGCAGTGCGACTCGAACTAGCGGGAGGGTCGGTTTCGGCACAGATACGCAGTATTTT. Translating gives CSATRTSGRVGFGTDTQYF.

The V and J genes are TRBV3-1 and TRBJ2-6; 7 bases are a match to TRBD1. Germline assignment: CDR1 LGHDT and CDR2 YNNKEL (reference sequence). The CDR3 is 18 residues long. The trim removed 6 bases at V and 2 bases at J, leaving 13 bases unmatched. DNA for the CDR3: TGTGCCAGCAGTTTACCCCCGGGACAGTTACCTGGGGCCAACGTCCTGACTTTC. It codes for CASSLPPGQLPGANVLTF. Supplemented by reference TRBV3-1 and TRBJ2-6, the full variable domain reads DTAVSQTPKYLVTQMGNDKSIKCEQNLGHDTMYWYKQDSKKFLKIMFSYNNKELIINETVPNRFSPKSPDKAHLNLHINSLELGDSAVYFCASSLPPGQLPGANVLTFGAGSRLTVL.

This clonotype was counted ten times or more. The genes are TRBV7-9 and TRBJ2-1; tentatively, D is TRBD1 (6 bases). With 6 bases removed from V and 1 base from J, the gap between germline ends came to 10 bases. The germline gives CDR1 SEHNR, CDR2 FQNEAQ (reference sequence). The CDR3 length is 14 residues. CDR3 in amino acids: CASRGQGSYNEQFF. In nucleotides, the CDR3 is TGTGCCAGCAGGGGGCAGGGGTCCTACAATGAGCAGTTCTTC.

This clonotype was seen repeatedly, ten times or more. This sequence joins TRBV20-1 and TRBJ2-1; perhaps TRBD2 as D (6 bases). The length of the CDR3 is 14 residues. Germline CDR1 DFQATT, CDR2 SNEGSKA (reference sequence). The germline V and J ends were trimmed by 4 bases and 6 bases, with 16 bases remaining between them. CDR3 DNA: TGCAGTGCTATACTAGCATCACAGTCCAATGAGCAGTTCTTC. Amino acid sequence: CSAILASQSNEQFF.

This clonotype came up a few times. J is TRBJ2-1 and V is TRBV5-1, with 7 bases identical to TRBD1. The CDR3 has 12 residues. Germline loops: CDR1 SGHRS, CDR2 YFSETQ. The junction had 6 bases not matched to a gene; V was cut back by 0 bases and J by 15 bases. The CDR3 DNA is TGCGCCAGCAGCTTGGTACTCGGACAGGTGTTCTTC. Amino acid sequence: CASSLVLGQVFF.

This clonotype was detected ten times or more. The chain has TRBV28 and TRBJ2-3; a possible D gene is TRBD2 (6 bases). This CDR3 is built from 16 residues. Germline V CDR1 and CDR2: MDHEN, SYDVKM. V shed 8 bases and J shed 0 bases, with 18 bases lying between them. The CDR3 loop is CASYSGVQTSTDTQYF. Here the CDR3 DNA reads TGTGCCAGCTACTCGGGGGTCCAAACTAGCACAGATACGCAGTATTTT. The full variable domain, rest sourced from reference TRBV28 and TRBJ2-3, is DVKVTQSSRYLVKRTGEKVFLECVQDMDHENMFWYRQDPGLGLRLIYFSYDVKMKEKGDIPEGYSVSREKKERFSLILESASTNQTSMYLCASYSGVQTSTDTQYFGPGTRLTVL.

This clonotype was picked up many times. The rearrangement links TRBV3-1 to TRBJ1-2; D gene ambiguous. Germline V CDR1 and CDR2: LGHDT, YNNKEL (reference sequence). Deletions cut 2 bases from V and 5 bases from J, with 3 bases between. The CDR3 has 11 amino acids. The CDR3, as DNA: TGTGCCAGCAGCCAACGGTATGGCTACACCTTC. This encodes CASSQRYGYTF.

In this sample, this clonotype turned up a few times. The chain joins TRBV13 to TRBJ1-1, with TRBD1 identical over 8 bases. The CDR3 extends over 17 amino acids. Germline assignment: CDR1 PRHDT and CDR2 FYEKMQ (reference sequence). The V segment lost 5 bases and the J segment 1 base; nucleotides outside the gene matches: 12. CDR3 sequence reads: CASSPQFDRGQNTEAFF. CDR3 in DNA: TGTGCCAGCAGCCCACAATTCGACAGGGGCCAGAACACTGAAGCTTTCTTT. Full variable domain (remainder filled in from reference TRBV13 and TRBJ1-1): AAGVIQSPRHLIKEKRETATLKCYPIPRHDTVYWYQQGPGQDPQFLISFYEKMQSDKGSIPDRFSAQQFSDYHSELNMSSLELGDSALYFCASSPQFDRGQNTEAFFGQGTRLTVV.